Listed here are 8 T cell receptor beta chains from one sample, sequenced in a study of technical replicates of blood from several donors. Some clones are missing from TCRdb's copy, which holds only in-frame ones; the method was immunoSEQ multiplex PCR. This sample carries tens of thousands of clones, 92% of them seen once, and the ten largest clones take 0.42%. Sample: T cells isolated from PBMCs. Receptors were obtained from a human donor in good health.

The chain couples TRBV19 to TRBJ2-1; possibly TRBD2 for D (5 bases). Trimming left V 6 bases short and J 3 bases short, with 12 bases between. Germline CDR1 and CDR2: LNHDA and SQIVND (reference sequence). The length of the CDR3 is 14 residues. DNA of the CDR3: TGTGCCAGTAGAGTCCCGGGATACTACAATGAGCAGTTCTTC. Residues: CASRVPGYYNEQFF.

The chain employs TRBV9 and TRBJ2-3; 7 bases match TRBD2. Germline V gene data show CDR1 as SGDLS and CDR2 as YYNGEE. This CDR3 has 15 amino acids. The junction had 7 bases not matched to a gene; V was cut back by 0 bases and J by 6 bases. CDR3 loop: CASSVEDWTSDTQYF. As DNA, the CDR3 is TGTGCCAGCAGCGTAGAGGACTGGACTAGTGATACGCAGTATTTT.

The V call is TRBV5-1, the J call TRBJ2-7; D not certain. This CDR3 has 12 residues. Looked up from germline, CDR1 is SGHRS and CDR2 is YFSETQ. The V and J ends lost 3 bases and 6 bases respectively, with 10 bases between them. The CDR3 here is CASSYSLAEQYF. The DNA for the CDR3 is TGCGCCAGCAGCTATTCCTTGGCCGAGCAGTACTTC.

The CDR3 sequence is CASSYRGNEQFF. The CDR3 region has the DNA TGTGCCAGTAGTTACAGGGGCAATGAGCAGTTCTTC. The V gene is TRBV19, the J gene TRBJ2-1; 7 nucleotides line up with TRBD1. The CDR3 spans 12 residues. The V segment lost 5 bases and the J segment 6 bases; nucleotides outside the gene matches: 1. The germline V gene encodes CDR1 LNHDA and CDR2 SQIVND (reference sequence).

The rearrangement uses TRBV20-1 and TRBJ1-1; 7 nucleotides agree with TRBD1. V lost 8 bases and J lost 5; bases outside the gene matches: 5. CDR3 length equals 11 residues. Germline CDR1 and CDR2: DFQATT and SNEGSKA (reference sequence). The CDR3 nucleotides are TGCAGTACCTACAGGGGTACTGAAGCTTTCTTT. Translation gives CSTYRGTEAFF.

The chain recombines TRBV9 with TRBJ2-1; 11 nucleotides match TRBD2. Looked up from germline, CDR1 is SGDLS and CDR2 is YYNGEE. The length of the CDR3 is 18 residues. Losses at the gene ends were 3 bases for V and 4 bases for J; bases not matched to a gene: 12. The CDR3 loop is CASSGQGVASGGYNEQFF. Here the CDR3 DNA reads TGTGCCAGCAGCGGACAGGGAGTAGCTAGCGGGGGGTACAATGAGCAGTTCTTC.

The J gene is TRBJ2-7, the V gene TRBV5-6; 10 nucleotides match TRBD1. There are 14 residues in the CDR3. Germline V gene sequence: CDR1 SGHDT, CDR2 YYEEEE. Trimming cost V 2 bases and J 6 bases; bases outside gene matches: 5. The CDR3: CASSFGTGASEQYF. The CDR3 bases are TGTGCCAGCAGCTTTGGGACAGGGGCGAGCGAGCAGTACTTC.

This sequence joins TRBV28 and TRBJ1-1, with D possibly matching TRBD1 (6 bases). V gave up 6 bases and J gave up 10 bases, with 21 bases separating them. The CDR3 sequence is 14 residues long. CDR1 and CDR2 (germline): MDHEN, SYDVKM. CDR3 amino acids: CASRDQGRYRGAFF. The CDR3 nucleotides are TGTGCCAGCAGGGATCAGGGGCGGTACAGAGGAGCTTTCTTT.